This is a list of T cell receptor beta chains from one sample in a study of T cells in Graves' hyperthyroidism and ophthalmopathy. MiXCR, run by TCRdb on the multiplex PCR reads, gives a single entry per CDR3 protein. The data hold approximately 610,000 distinct CDR3 sequences, with around 15% observed a single time. The sample taken for sequencing was blood. The receptors shown here come from a woman between 40 and 50 years old with Graves' ophthalmopathy. Each CDR3 is given with its conserved first and last residue. The D gene is left open where the match is weak. Size tells how often a clone was seen (once, few, many) or the class of an expanded clone, and some rows leave it out.

d_gene	v_gene	j_gene	abundance	CDR3nt	CDR3aa
.	TRBV7-3	TRBJ2-5	.	TGTGCCAGCAGCGCGGGACCCTCATTCCAAGAGACCCAGTACTTC	CASSAGPSFQETQYF
TRBD1	TRBV2	TRBJ2-7	many	TGTGCCAGCAGTGAAAAGGGTGGGACAGCTCGGCAGTACTTC	CASSEKGGTARQYF
.	TRBV6-1	TRBJ2-2	many	TGTGCCAGCAGGAACAGGGACCCCGGGGAGCTGTTTTTT	CASRNRDPGELFF
.	TRBV27	TRBJ1-5	many	TGTGCCAGCAGTTTGGGTACGGAGGGTCAGCCCCAGCATTTT	CASSLGTEGQPQHF
TRBD1	TRBV19	TRBJ1-5	.	TGTGCCAGTATGCCAGGGGGTTATAGCAATCAGCCCCAGCATTTT	CASMPGGYSNQPQHF
.	TRBV20-1	TRBJ1-1	few	TGCAGTGCCCCGAGACGGGATTGGGGTACTGAAGCTTTCTTT	CSAPRRDWGTEAFF
TRBD2	TRBV7-9	TRBJ2-7	many	TGTGCCAGCAGCTCCGGCGGGAGCCACTACGAGCAGTACTTC	CASSSGGSHYEQYF
.	TRBV2	TRBJ2-5	many	TGTGCCAGCAGCAGGGAGGTGGGGGGAGAGACCCAGTACTTC	CASSREVGGETQYF
TRBD1	TRBV11-2	TRBJ1-2	many	TGTGCCAGCAGCCCTCACGGGACAGGCAATATCGTTAACTATGGCTACACCTTC	CASSPHGTGNIVNYGYTF
.	TRBV6-2/TRBV6-3	TRBJ1-2	many	TGTGCCAGCAGTCGTGGCAGAGTTTATGGCTACACCTTC	CASSRGRVYGYTF
TRBD2	TRBV19	TRBJ2-7	once	TGTGCCAGTAGTATAAGTGTTTTCTCGGCGGGAGAAGGGTACGAGCAGTACTTC	CASSISVFSAGEGYEQYF
.	TRBV20-1	TRBJ1-1	.	TGCAGTGCTAGAGTGGCCGGCTCGAACACTGAAGCTTTCTTT	CSARVAGSNTEAFF
.	TRBV6-2/TRBV6-3	TRBJ2-7	many	TGTGCCAGCAGTTACGGGGGCGGACTCGAGCAGTACTTC	CASSYGGGLEQYF
.	TRBV11-1	TRBJ2-3	.	TGTGCCAGCAGATATAGCTACGGTGGGACAGATACGCAGTATTTT	CASRYSYGGTDTQYF
.	TRBV27	TRBJ1-3	many	TGTGCCAGCAGTATGTCGGGGGGAAACACCATATATTTT	CASSMSGGNTIYF
TRBD1	TRBV19	TRBJ1-5	many	TGTGCCAGTAGTCGTGTGGGACAGGGAGAACAGCCCCAGCATTTT	CASSRVGQGEQPQHF
TRBD2	TRBV4-1	TRBJ2-2	few	TGCGCCAGCAGCCAATCAACGGGAGGAATGGCCGGGGAGCTGTTTTTT	CASSQSTGGMAGELFF
TRBD1	TRBV9	TRBJ2-7	few	TGTGCCAGCAGCGTATCCGGACAGGAACCCTACGAGCAGTACTTC	CASSVSGQEPYEQYF
.	TRBV12-3/TRBV12-4	TRBJ2-5	many	TGTGCCACCCGACCTCTGGGGCAAGAGACCCAGTACTTC	CATRPLGQETQYF
TRBD1	TRBV5-1	TRBJ1-6	few	TGCGCCAGCAGCCAACAGGGGGCCGGGAATTCACCCCTCCACTTT	CASSQQGAGNSPLHF
.	TRBV7-2	TRBJ2-7	many	TGTGCCAGCAGCTTAGGCCGTCAGTCCTACGAGCAGTACTTC	CASSLGRQSYEQYF
TRBD2	TRBV7-2	TRBJ2-7	many	TGTGCCAGCAGCCAAACTAGCGGCCGGGGGAGGGAGCAGTACTTC	CASSQTSGRGREQYF
.	TRBV11-1	TRBJ2-5	many	TGTGCCAGCAGCTTCGGGACACAAGAGACCCAGTACTTC	CASSFGTQETQYF
.	TRBV2	TRBJ2-7	many	TGTGCCAGCGGGTGGGCCTCCGGCTACGAGCAGTACTTC	CASGWASGYEQYF
.	TRBV7-8	TRBJ2-5	many	TGTGCCAGCGGTCAAGAGACCCAGTACTTC	CASGQETQYF
.	TRBV20-1	TRBJ1-1	many	TGCAGTGCTAATAGGGGCTTGAACACTGAAGCTTTCTTT	CSANRGLNTEAFF